The 12 T cell receptor beta chains given below trace back to one sample, sequenced in a study of CD4+ T cells in melanoma. Measured with immunoSEQ multiplex PCR; TCRdb has only the in-frame clones, and not every one. The profile shows tens of thousands of clones, roughly three quarters of them singletons. The sequencing input was tumor tissue. Receptors were obtained from a human donor with melanoma.

This clone was seen many times. CDR3 sequence reads: CASSVWDSGNTEAFF. The CDR3 region has the DNA TGTGCCAGCAGCGTGTGGGACAGTGGGAACACTGAAGCTTTCTTT. The chain carries TRBV9 and TRBJ1-1, with 7 bases lining up with TRBD1. The CDR3 spans 15 residues. Germline-derived CDR1 and CDR2 are SGDLS and YYNGEE. Losses at the gene ends were 2 bases for V and 1 base for J; bases not matched to a gene: 5.

The chain has TRBV4-3 and TRBJ1-3; a weak D match, TRBD1 (5 bases). Germline loops: CDR1 LGHNA, CDR2 YSLEER. The CDR3 spans 16 residues. Deletions cut 0 bases from V and 2 bases from J, with 11 bases between. This CDR3 is CASSQELGGPGNTIYF. As DNA, the CDR3 is TGCGCCAGCAGCCAAGAGCTCGGGGGTCCTGGAAACACCATATATTTT.

This clone was recorded many times. The chain combines TRBV27 with TRBJ2-1; a possible D gene is TRBD1 (6 bases). CDR1 and CDR2 (germline): MNHEY, SMNVEV (reference sequence). V lost 5 bases to trimming and J lost 7 bases, with 15 bases between them. The CDR3 totals 14 residues. The CDR3 region is CASSPYNRENEQFF. The CDR3, as DNA: TGTGCCAGCAGTCCCTATAACAGGGAGAATGAGCAGTTCTTC.

This clone appeared many times. The chain has TRBV27 and TRBJ2-5; TRBD2 matches 7 bases. With 5 bases clipped from V and 5 bases from J, the junction kept 8 bases outside the gene matches. The CDR3 is 14 residues long. Per the germline V gene, CDR1 is MNHEY and CDR2 is SMNVEV (reference sequence). CDR3 residues: CASSDSGVEETQYF. CDR3 nucleotides: TGTGCCAGCAGTGACAGCGGGGTTGAGGAGACCCAGTACTTC.

This chain joins TRBV28 and TRBJ1-4; TRBD1 might be the D (6 bases). CDR3 length: 16 amino acids. CDR1 and CDR2 from the germline V gene are MDHEN and SYDVKM. Trimming pared 2 bases from V and 2 bases from J, leaving 12 bases between. This CDR3 is CASSLSPRGTNEKLFF. Here the CDR3 DNA reads TGTGCCAGCAGTTTAAGCCCCAGGGGCACTAATGAAAAACTGTTTTTT.

The rearrangement joins TRBV2 to TRBJ1-1; D is unclear. This CDR3 has 11 residues. Trimming stripped 6 bases from V and 10 bases from J, with 12 bases between. Per the germline V gene, CDR1 is SNHLY and CDR2 is FYNNEI. Written as DNA, the CDR3 is TGTGCCAGCAGGGCGGCGGTTAGAGCTTTCTTT. It encodes CASRAAVRAFF.

The rearrangement uses TRBV28 and TRBJ2-1; 9 bases fit TRBD1. Germline CDR1 reads MDHEN; CDR2 reads SYDVKM. Losses at the gene ends were 3 bases for V and 10 bases for J; bases not matched to a gene: 7. This CDR3 comprises 14 residues. The CDR3 DNA follows: TGTGCCAGCAGTTTCGGGACAGGGAGGGGGGAGCAGTTCTTC. Residues: CASSFGTGRGEQFF. The complete variable domain, with remaining parts taken from reference TRBV28 and TRBJ2-1, reads DVKVTQSSRYLVKRTGEKVFLECVQDMDHENMFWYRQDPGLGLRLIYFSYDVKMKEKGDIPEGYSVSREKKERFSLILESASTNQTSMYLCASSFGTGRGEQFFGPGTRLTVL.

This chain joins TRBV29-1 and TRBJ1-3; D is unclear. The germline gives CDR1 SQVTM, CDR2 ANQGSEA. Trimming cost V 4 bases and J 0 bases, with 10 bases left between them. The CDR3 is made up of 14 amino acids. This CDR3 is CSVVSHHSGNTIYF. For the CDR3, the DNA is TGCAGCGTTGTTTCACACCACTCTGGAAACACCATATATTTT.

This clone was seen only a few times. This chain links TRBV6-1 with TRBJ2-1; 7 bases are a match to TRBD1. With V trimmed by 4 bases and J by 4 bases, 13 bases remained unmatched. Germline V lookup: CDR1 MNHNS, CDR2 SASEGT. The CDR3 has 17 amino acids. CDR3 nucleotides: TGTGCCAGCAGTGTGGGACAGCTACTTCTTCCATACAATGAGCAGTTCTTC. Its protein product is CASSVGQLLLPYNEQFF.

This clone has a handful of counts. The CDR3 coding sequence is TGTGCCAGCAGCACCTCGACAGGGCCCAAAAACATTCAGTACTTC. Translating gives CASSTSTGPKNIQYF. V gene TRBV7-9 combines with J gene TRBJ2-4; 7 bases match TRBD1. V was clipped by 5 bases and J by 2 bases; unmatched bases: 6. Germline CDR1 SEHNR, CDR2 FQNEAQ (reference sequence). The CDR3 has 15 amino acids.

The chain links TRBV7-9 to TRBJ2-7; TRBD1 aligns across 8 bases. The CDR3 runs to 15 residues. V shed 5 bases and J 4 bases; nucleotides not matched to a gene: 10. Germline V CDR1 and CDR2: SEHNR, FQNEAQ (reference sequence). The CDR3 sequence is CASSPYPGTGYEQYF. The CDR3, as DNA: TGTGCCAGCAGCCCCTACCCGGGGACAGGTTACGAGCAGTACTTC.

The genes are TRBV5-1 and TRBJ1-2; a weak D match, TRBD1 (5 bases). V lost 4 bases and J 5 bases, leaving 9 bases between the germline ends. CDR3 size: 12 residues. From germline, CDR1 is SGHRS and CDR2 YFSETQ. CDR3: CASSVGEYGYTF. DNA of the CDR3: TGCGCCAGCAGCGTAGGGGAATATGGCTACACCTTC. The full variable domain, completed using reference TRBV5-1 and TRBJ1-2, is KAGVTQTPRYLIKTRGQQVTLSCSPISGHRSVSWYQQTPGQGLQFLFEYFSETQRNKGNFPGRFSGRQFSNSRSEMNVSTLELGDSALYLCASSVGEYGYTFGSGTRLTVV.